This passage covers 23 T cell receptor beta chains from one sample sequenced in a study of technical replicates of blood from several donors. The data were produced by immunoSEQ multiplex PCR, yet TCRdb's version contains in-frame clones alone and is incomplete. The sample has over 85,000 clones, around 96% seen once; the top ten hold about 0.38%. Sequencing was carried out using T cells isolated from PBMCs. The receptors come from a human donor in good health.

The chain joins TRBV9 to TRBJ2-1, with TRBD1 as a possible D gene (6 bases). The germline V and J ends were trimmed by 1 base and 8 bases, with 10 bases remaining between them. The CDR3 sequence is 13 residues long. Germline CDR1 SGDLS, CDR2 YYNGEE. The CDR3 sequence is CASSVSGGDEQFF. The CDR3 DNA reads TGTGCCAGCAGCGTAAGTGGGGGCGATGAGCAGTTCTTC.

The chain uses TRBV6-5 and TRBJ2-7; possibly TRBD1 for D (5 bases). The germline V and J ends were trimmed by 3 bases and 4 bases, with 13 bases remaining between them. CDR1 and CDR2 from the germline V gene are MNHEY and SVGAGI. CDR3 length: 14 amino acids. The DNA for the CDR3 is TGTGCCAGCAGTTATATCAGGGATTCATACGAGCAGTACTTC. Translation: CASSYIRDSYEQYF.

The rearrangement uses TRBV6-1 and TRBJ2-7, with TRBD1 as a possible D gene (6 bases). Trimming removed 3 bases from V and 6 bases from J, with 18 bases in between. Germline CDR1 MNHNS, CDR2 SASEGT. CDR3 length: 15 amino acids. In nucleotides, the CDR3 is TGTGCCAGCAGTGATGACCTTGACAGGACCTCCGAGCAGTACTTC. It translates to CASSDDLDRTSEQYF.

The chain employs TRBV5-1 and TRBJ2-7; 13 bases map to TRBD2. The CDR3 has 17 residues. The V and J ends lost 3 bases and 0 bases, in that order; junction bases with no gene match: 6. CDR1 and CDR2 from the germline V gene are SGHRS and YFSETQ. In DNA form, the CDR3 reads TGCGCCAGCAGCTGGGGGACTAGCGGGACATTCTCCTACGAGCAGTACTTC. Encoded protein: CASSWGTSGTFSYEQYF.

V is TRBV5-8 and J is TRBJ2-7; the D is unclear. The CDR3 has 13 residues. Germline V gene sequence: CDR1 SGHTS, CDR2 YDEGEE. V gave up 2 bases and J gave up 3 bases, with 9 bases separating them. CDR3 sequence: CASSFTNFYEQYF. The CDR3 DNA sequence: TGTGCCAGCAGCTTTACTAACTTCTACGAGCAGTACTTC.

V usage is TRBV28 and J usage is TRBJ2-7; TRBD2 matches at 11 bases. CDR3 size: 14 residues. The germline V gene has CDR1 MDHEN and CDR2 SYDVKM. With 6 bases clipped from V and 2 bases from J, the junction kept 3 bases outside the gene matches. The DNA for the CDR3 is TGTGCCAGCAGCTGGACTAGCGGGCCCTACGAGCAGTACTTC. Translation gives CASSWTSGPYEQYF.

The V gene is TRBV30, the J gene TRBJ2-7, with TRBD2 identical over 7 bases. With V trimmed by 5 bases and J by 0 bases, 4 bases remained unmatched. Germline V CDR1 and CDR2: GTSNPN, SVGIG (reference sequence). There are 13 residues in the CDR3. The CDR3 protein is CAWLGGSSYEQYF. CDR3 DNA sequence: TGTGCCTGGCTCGGCGGGAGCTCCTACGAGCAGTACTTC. The full variable domain, completed using reference TRBV30 and TRBJ2-7, is SQTIHQWPATLVQPVGSPLSLECTVEGTSNPNLYWYRQAAGRGLQLLFYSVGIGQISSEVPQNLSASRPQDRQFILSSKKLLLSDSGFYLCAWLGGSSYEQYFGPGTRLTVT.

The gene calls are TRBV21-1 and TRBJ1-2; the DNA was not used to check the table's D call, TRBD1. TRBV21-1 is a pseudogene segment. The CDR3 extends over 16 amino acids. The CDR3 DNA follows: TGTGCCAGCAGCAAAGTTCACAGTTGCACTAACTATGGCTACACCTTC. This translates into CASSKVHSCTNYGYTF.

The rearrangement links TRBV4-3 to TRBJ2-7; perhaps TRBD1 as D (6 bases). The CDR3 is 13 amino acids. CDR1 is LGHNA, CDR2 YSLEER, per germline. Trimming took off 3 bases at V and 2 bases at J, with 8 bases between the two ends. The CDR3 sequence is CASSQGTPYEQYF. CDR3 DNA: TGCGCCAGCAGCCAGGGGACACCCTACGAGCAGTACTTC.

The chain uses TRBV5-5 and TRBJ2-5; TRBD1 agrees at 9 bases. Germline CDR1 SGHKS, CDR2 YYEKEE (reference sequence). The ends lost 4 bases at V and 1 base at J; junction bases unmatched: 2. The CDR3 consists of 14 residues. CDR3 DNA sequence: TGTGCCAGCAGCAGACAGGGGGTCCAAGAGACCCAGTACTTC. Encoded protein: CASSRQGVQETQYF.

The chain links TRBV11-2 to TRBJ2-1; D is unclear. Germline-derived CDR1 and CDR2 are SGHAT and FQNNGV. This CDR3 is built from 13 residues. Trimming removed 1 base at V and 7 bases at J, with 8 bases between. This CDR3 reads CASSLVGENEQFF. CDR3 coding DNA: TGTGCCAGCAGCTTAGTCGGAGAAAATGAGCAGTTCTTC. The full variable domain, in which reference TRBV11-2 and TRBJ2-1 provide the parts outside the CDR3, is EAGVAQSPRYKIIEKRQSVAFWCNPISGHATLYWYQQILGQGPKLLIQFQNNGVVDDSQLPKDRFSAERLKGVDSTLKIQPAKLEDSAVYLCASSLVGENEQFFGPGTRLTVL.

CDR3 protein: CASSVGGTAYEQYF. CDR3 nucleotides: TGTGCCAGCAGCGTAGGGGGCACTGCCTACGAGCAGTACTTC. The V call is TRBV9, the J call TRBJ2-7; weak D call: TRBD1 (5 bases). The CDR3 is 14 amino acids. From germline, CDR1 is SGDLS and CDR2 YYNGEE. The ends were cut back, 0 bases at V and 2 bases at J, with 9 bases in the middle.

The chain combines TRBV19 with TRBJ1-2, with a possible D match to TRBD1 (5 bases). V was pared by 7 bases and J by 1 base, with 10 bases between. From germline, CDR1 is LNHDA and CDR2 SQIVND (reference sequence). This CDR3 comprises 13 residues. CDR3 loop: CASIGTVNYGYTF. In DNA form, the CDR3 reads TGTGCCAGTATTGGGACTGTTAACTATGGCTACACCTTC.

The chain links TRBV6-5 to TRBJ2-7; TRBD1 matches 10 bases. The CDR3 totals 15 residues. CDR1 is MNHEY and CDR2 is SVGAGI in the germline V gene. Unmatched junction bases numbered 4, after V lost 5 bases and J lost 0 bases. DNA of the CDR3: TGTGCCAGCAGTCCGACAGGGGGCGCCTCCTACGAGCAGTACTTC. It specifies CASSPTGGASYEQYF.

The gene calls are TRBV4-3 and TRBJ2-7; tentative D call: TRBD1 (5 bases). Trimming left V 0 bases short and J 2 bases short, with 17 bases between. Germline CDR1 reads LGHNA; CDR2 reads YSLEER. CDR3 length: 17 residues. This chain's CDR3 is CASSQDLGQGIAYEQYF. As DNA, the CDR3 is TGCGCCAGCAGCCAAGATCTAGGGCAGGGAATCGCCTACGAGCAGTACTTC.

This clone was found once. The rearrangement uses TRBV28 and TRBJ2-7; no clear D. CDR1 is MDHEN and CDR2 is SYDVKM in the germline V gene. This CDR3 is 12 amino acids long. V gave up 6 bases and J gave up 3 bases, with 9 bases separating them. For the CDR3, the DNA is TGTGCCAGCAGCCTAATGTTCTACGAGCAGTACTTC. This translates into CASSLMFYEQYF.

The V call is TRBV11-2, the J call TRBJ1-5; weak D call: TRBD1 (6 bases). Germline V CDR1 and CDR2: SGHAT, FQNNGV. V was clipped by 0 bases and J by 5 bases, with 11 bases between them. This CDR3 has 15 amino acids. CDR3 nucleotide sequence: TGTGCCAGCAGCTTAGATGCCACAGGGTATCAGCCCCAGCATTTT. This encodes CASSLDATGYQPQHF.

This chain joins TRBV5-4 and TRBJ1-2, with 7 bases lining up with TRBD1. CDR1 SGHNT and CDR2 YYREEE come from the germline V gene (reference sequence). The CDR3 is 15 residues long. With 0 bases clipped from V and 3 bases from J, the junction kept 5 bases outside the gene matches. The DNA of the CDR3 is TGTGCCAGCAGCTTGGGGAGACAGGGTTACTATGGCTACACCTTC. Translating it yields CASSLGRQGYYGYTF.

This chain links TRBV19 with TRBJ1-5; TRBD1 agrees at 9 bases. The V and J ends lost 6 bases and 6 bases, in that order; junction bases with no gene match: 9. CDR3 length: 15 amino acids. The germline V gene has CDR1 LNHDA and CDR2 SQIVND (reference sequence). CDR3 residues: CASRIQGAYSQPQHF. The CDR3 DNA follows: TGTGCCAGTAGGATACAGGGGGCTTATAGTCAGCCCCAGCATTTT.

The rearrangement joins TRBV5-4 to TRBJ1-2; 7 bases match TRBD1. The CDR3 is made up of 15 amino acids. CDR1 is SGHNT and CDR2 is YYREEE in the germline V gene (reference sequence). Trimming took 4 bases from V and 3 from J; bases not matched to a gene: 9. DNA of the CDR3: TGTGCCAGCAGCATCGCAGGGGGTGTAGACTATGGCTACACCTTC. Encoded protein: CASSIAGGVDYGYTF.

The chain employs TRBV5-5 and TRBJ2-7, with TRBD2 as a possible D gene (5 bases). Germline assignment: CDR1 SGHKS and CDR2 YYEKEE (reference sequence). There are 12 residues in the CDR3. Trimming took off 1 base at V and 6 bases at J, with 8 bases between the two ends. CDR3 coding DNA: TGTGCCAGCAGCTTGACGGGGTCCGAGCAGTACTTC. Protein sequence: CASSLTGSEQYF.

This rearrangement joins TRBV27 to TRBJ2-1; 8 bases are shared with TRBD1. CDR3 size: 14 residues. After removal of 8 bases from V and 5 bases from J, the junction contained 8 bases not matched to a gene. In germline, CDR1 is MNHEY, CDR2 SMNVEV (reference sequence). The CDR3 sequence: CASGGDRPDNEQFF. The DNA for the CDR3 is TGTGCCAGCGGCGGGGACAGGCCTGACAATGAGCAGTTCTTC.

The V and J genes are TRBV5-6 and TRBJ1-2; D is uncertain. This CDR3 spans 12 amino acids. Trimming took off 4 bases at V and 7 bases at J, with 11 bases between the two ends. Germline V gene data show CDR1 as SGHDT and CDR2 as YYEEEE. The CDR3 protein is CASSELSAGYTF. DNA for the CDR3: TGTGCCAGCAGCGAACTTAGTGCTGGCTACACCTTC.